Sequencing of this T cell receptor beta chain was carried out in a study of blood T cell repertoires in COVID-19. The overall study: Sample material is recorded as cDNA or gDNA derived from T cells, B-cell-depleted T cells, or PBMCs.

As processed by the authors: Cell counts per sample came from amplifying reference gene primers. Libraries were prepared by immunoSEQ multiplex PCR; TCRdb keeps only in-frame clonotypes and omits some of them. From that table come the V and J calls and clone size; the DNA was used to work out D and trimming. The repertoire includes over 150,000 clones, 70% to 90% of them detected once, and 2.7% sits in the top ten. This CDR3 has 13 amino acids. CDR1 MNHEY and CDR2 SVGEGT come from the germline V gene. V dropped 4 bases and J dropped 2 bases, with 5 bases sitting between them. Material for sequencing was peripheral blood. This receptor was identified in a middle-aged man with active or convalescent COVID-19. The chain has TRBV6-2 or TRBV6-3 and TRBJ2-2; D gene unclear. CDR3 in DNA: TGTGCCAGCAGTTCCCCTAACACCGGGGAGCTGTTTTTT. This codes for CASSSPNTGELFF.